Listed below are T cell receptor beta chains from one sample, sequenced in a study of spatial heterogeneity in lung cancer. TCRdb re-derived calls from the 5' RACE reads in MiXCR, one entry per CDR3 protein. The sample has some 7,800 distinct CDR3 sequences, 5% to 6% seen once. Sequencing used lung tumor tissue, obtained at surgery. Receptor source: a male donor with early-stage non-small cell lung cancer. Both conserved end residues are part of each CDR3. Each record gives: J gene, V gene, D gene, clone size, CDR3 DNA, CDR3 protein. D genes are given only for firm matches. Rows give clone size only sometimes, using once, few, many, or a class for an expanded clone.

J gene: TRBJ1-1; V gene: TRBV2; D gene: TRBD1; clone size: .; CDR3 DNA: TGTGCCAGTACTACAGGGGCTGGCACTGAAGCTTTCTTT; CDR3 protein: CASTTGAGTEAFF
J gene: TRBJ2-1; V gene: TRBV5-4; D gene: .; clone size: many; CDR3 DNA: TGTGCCAGCAGCTTGGTGGGAGCATCTTTCAATGAGCAGTTCTTC; CDR3 protein: CASSLVGASFNEQFF
J gene: TRBJ2-3; V gene: TRBV6-2/TRBV6-3; D gene: TRBD2; clone size: medium-sized; CDR3 DNA: TGTGCCAGCAGTTACCGTCTACTAGCGGGAGCAGATACGCAGTATTTT; CDR3 protein: CASSYRLLAGADTQYF
J gene: TRBJ1-2; V gene: TRBV27; D gene: TRBD1; clone size: few; CDR3 DNA: TGTGCCAGCAGTTTTTCCCGGGACAGGGGTTACACCTTC; CDR3 protein: CASSFSRDRGYTF
J gene: TRBJ2-3; V gene: TRBV29-1; D gene: .; clone size: many; CDR3 DNA: TGCAGCGTTGTTGAATCTGGAGATACGCAGTATTTT; CDR3 protein: CSVVESGDTQYF
J gene: TRBJ1-1; V gene: TRBV10-3; D gene: .; clone size: medium-sized; CDR3 DNA: TGTGCCATCAGTGAGACAGCCTACATGAACACTGAAGCTTTCTTT; CDR3 protein: CAISETAYMNTEAFF
J gene: TRBJ1-5; V gene: TRBV6-2/TRBV6-3; D gene: .; clone size: many; CDR3 DNA: TGTGCCAGCAGTTACCGGACAGGCAATCAGCCCCAGCATTTT; CDR3 protein: CASSYRTGNQPQHF
J gene: TRBJ2-5; V gene: TRBV6-5; D gene: TRBD2; clone size: medium-sized; CDR3 DNA: TGTGCCAGCAGCGAAAGACTAGCGGCTCCCCAAGAGACCCAGTACTTC; CDR3 protein: CASSERLAAPQETQYF
J gene: TRBJ2-7; V gene: TRBV9; D gene: .; clone size: .; CDR3 DNA: TGTGCCAGCAGCGTAGCAGGGTCCTACGAGCAGTACTTC; CDR3 protein: CASSVAGSYEQYF
J gene: TRBJ2-2; V gene: TRBV28; D gene: .; clone size: many; CDR3 DNA: TGTGCCAGCATAGGGGGGCCCAACACCGGGGAGCTGTTTTTT; CDR3 protein: CASIGGPNTGELFF
J gene: TRBJ2-7; V gene: TRBV5-1; D gene: TRBD2; clone size: many; CDR3 DNA: TGCGCCAGCAGTACCGGGACTAGCGGGTTTGTATACGAGCAGTACTTC; CDR3 protein: CASSTGTSGFVYEQYF
J gene: TRBJ1-1; V gene: TRBV28; D gene: .; clone size: .; CDR3 DNA: TGTGCCAGCAGTCCCCCCGCAGGGGAGGGCTCTGAAGCTTTCTTT; CDR3 protein: CASSPPAGEGSEAFF
J gene: TRBJ1-5; V gene: TRBV7-9; D gene: .; clone size: .; CDR3 DNA: TGTGCCAGCAGCTTAGCGCAGAATCAGCCCCAGCATTTT; CDR3 protein: CASSLAQNQPQHF
J gene: TRBJ2-3; V gene: TRBV29-1; D gene: .; clone size: many; CDR3 DNA: TGCAGCGTTGCGGGAGTAGAAAGCACAGATACGCAGTATTTT; CDR3 protein: CSVAGVESTDTQYF
J gene: TRBJ2-3; V gene: TRBV7-6; D gene: .; clone size: medium-sized; CDR3 DNA: TGTGCCAGCAGCTTCAGCACAGATACGCAGTATTTT; CDR3 protein: CASSFSTDTQYF
J gene: TRBJ1-4; V gene: TRBV20-1; D gene: .; clone size: many; CDR3 DNA: TGCAGTGCTTGGACAGATACTAATGAAAAACTGTTTTTT; CDR3 protein: CSAWTDTNEKLFF
J gene: TRBJ2-7; V gene: TRBV4-2; D gene: .; clone size: many; CDR3 DNA: TGTGCCAGCAGCCCAGACGGGGCGGAAGAGCAGTACTTC; CDR3 protein: CASSPDGAEEQYF
J gene: TRBJ2-7; V gene: TRBV27; D gene: .; clone size: medium-sized; CDR3 DNA: TGTGCCAGCAGCCCAGGGATTCGTCACGAGCAGTACTTC; CDR3 protein: CASSPGIRHEQYF
J gene: TRBJ1-1; V gene: TRBV11-3; D gene: TRBD1; clone size: few; CDR3 DNA: TGTGCCAGCAGCGAACAGGGGGAGGACACTGAAGCTTTCTTT; CDR3 protein: CASSEQGEDTEAFF
J gene: TRBJ2-7; V gene: TRBV6-5; D gene: TRBD1; clone size: many; CDR3 DNA: TGTGCCAGCAGTTACTTACTCAGGGGGCTTCACGAGCAGTACTTC; CDR3 protein: CASSYLLRGLHEQYF
J gene: TRBJ1-1; V gene: TRBV9; D gene: TRBD1; clone size: many; CDR3 DNA: TGTGCCAGCAGCGTCGGACAGGGTGCAGCTTTCTTT; CDR3 protein: CASSVGQGAAFF
J gene: TRBJ1-1; V gene: TRBV27; D gene: .; clone size: many; CDR3 DNA: TGTGCCAGCAGTTTATTTTCCAGAGCGAACACTGAAGCTTTCTTT; CDR3 protein: CASSLFSRANTEAFF
J gene: TRBJ2-5; V gene: TRBV5-1; D gene: TRBD1; clone size: few; CDR3 DNA: TGCGCCAGCAGGCCGGGACAGGAGCAAGAGACCCAGTACTTC; CDR3 protein: CASRPGQEQETQYF
J gene: TRBJ1-1; V gene: TRBV6-2/TRBV6-3; D gene: .; clone size: medium-sized; CDR3 DNA: TGTGCCAGCAGGGGCAGGACGAACACTGAAGCTTTCTTT; CDR3 protein: CASRGRTNTEAFF
J gene: TRBJ2-2; V gene: TRBV5-1; D gene: .; clone size: many; CDR3 DNA: TGCGCCAGCAGCTTGGATGACAGTTCCACCGGGGAGCTGTTTTTT; CDR3 protein: CASSLDDSSTGELFF
J gene: TRBJ2-7; V gene: TRBV24-1; D gene: .; clone size: many; CDR3 DNA: TGTGCCACCAGTGATCCAGCAGGGTCCTACGAGCAGTACTTC; CDR3 protein: CATSDPAGSYEQYF
J gene: TRBJ1-1; V gene: TRBV5-6; D gene: .; clone size: many; CDR3 DNA: TGTGCCAGCAGCTTGGTACAAATTAAAGACACTGAAGCTTTCTTT; CDR3 protein: CASSLVQIKDTEAFF
J gene: TRBJ2-7; V gene: TRBV2; D gene: .; clone size: many; CDR3 DNA: TGTGCCACCTCAGGGGCTATTACTTACGAGCAGTACTTC; CDR3 protein: CATSGAITYEQYF
J gene: TRBJ1-4; V gene: TRBV27; D gene: .; clone size: many; CDR3 DNA: TGTGCCAGCAGTTTTTCAGGGTTTAATGAAAAACTGTTTTTT; CDR3 protein: CASSFSGFNEKLFF
J gene: TRBJ1-2; V gene: TRBV5-1; D gene: .; clone size: many; CDR3 DNA: TGCGCCAGCAGCGTTACGGGGGAGTTAGGCTATGGCTACACCTTC; CDR3 protein: CASSVTGELGYGYTF
J gene: TRBJ1-1; V gene: TRBV5-1; D gene: .; clone size: .; CDR3 DNA: TGCGCCAGCAGCTTGGTACCAGCAGGGCTGAACACTGAAGCTTTCTTT; CDR3 protein: CASSLVPAGLNTEAFF
J gene: TRBJ2-7; V gene: TRBV5-5; D gene: .; clone size: many; CDR3 DNA: TGTGCCAGCGCAACTGGCGGTGGGTCCTACGAGCAGTACTTC; CDR3 protein: CASATGGGSYEQYF
J gene: TRBJ1-4; V gene: TRBV2; D gene: .; clone size: many; CDR3 DNA: TGTGCCAGCAGTGGAGGACGACGGGAAAAACTGTTTTTT; CDR3 protein: CASSGGRREKLFF
J gene: TRBJ1-1; V gene: TRBV12-3/TRBV12-4; D gene: TRBD1; clone size: many; CDR3 DNA: TGTGCCAGCAGCCTCGGACAGGCCGACCAAGCTTTCTTT; CDR3 protein: CASSLGQADQAFF
J gene: TRBJ2-7; V gene: TRBV12-3/TRBV12-4; D gene: TRBD2; clone size: many; CDR3 DNA: TGTGCCAGCAGTTTCGTCGGACTAGCGGGGAACTCCTACGAGCAGTACTTC; CDR3 protein: CASSFVGLAGNSYEQYF
J gene: TRBJ2-5; V gene: TRBV29-1; D gene: TRBD1; clone size: .; CDR3 DNA: TGCAGCGCAAACAGGGGGCAAGAGACCCAGTACTTC; CDR3 protein: CSANRGQETQYF
J gene: TRBJ2-1; V gene: TRBV18; D gene: TRBD1; clone size: many; CDR3 DNA: TGTGCCAGCGCCCAGACAGGGTTTAATGAGCAGTTCTTC; CDR3 protein: CASAQTGFNEQFF
J gene: TRBJ2-2; V gene: TRBV4-2; D gene: TRBD2; clone size: medium-sized; CDR3 DNA: TGTGCCAGCAGCCAGTCGGGACTAGCGGGACTAACCGGGGAGCTGTTTTTT; CDR3 protein: CASSQSGLAGLTGELFF